Listed below are T cell receptor beta chains from one sample, sequenced in a study of T cell responses to AZD1222 COVID-19 vaccine. The table came from immunoSEQ multiplex PCR; TCRdb's copy has only in-frame clones and leaves some out. This table holds some 160,000 clones, roughly 93% found once. Sample: peripheral blood, taken on day 0 of AZD1222 vaccination. The receptors were gathered from an adult in good health. The CDR3 runs from the conserved cysteine through the conserved F or W. D genes are given only for firm matches.

TRBV6-5	TRBJ1-2	TRBD1	CASSYSGQGRYGYTF	TGTGCCAGCAGTTACTCGGGACAGGGACGATATGGCTACACCTTC
TRBV28	TRBJ1-2	TRBD1	CASSPPHGQGGYGYTF	TGTGCCAGCAGCCCCCCCCACGGACAGGGAGGGTATGGCTACACCTTC
TRBV12-3/TRBV12-4	TRBJ2-4	TRBD1	CASSRGQVQRYF	TGTGCCAGCAGTCGGGGACAGGTCCAAAGGTACTTC
TRBV30	TRBJ1-1	NA	CASGSGAMNTEAFF	TGTGCCAGTGGATCAGGAGCAATGAACACTGAAGCTTTCTTT
TRBV24-1	TRBJ1-5	NA	CATRADGNQPQHF	TGTGCCACCAGGGCTGACGGCAATCAGCCCCAGCATTTT
TRBV2	TRBJ1-5	NA	CASRDNLNQPQHF	TGTGCCAGCAGGGACAATCTCAATCAGCCCCAGCATTTT
TRBV5-6	TRBJ2-1	NA	CASSLGTGSNEQFF	TGTGCCAGCAGCTTGGGGACGGGGAGTAATGAGCAGTTCTTC
TRBV11-2	TRBJ2-1	TRBD1	CASSTNQGAFYNEQFF	TGTGCCAGCAGTACAAATCAGGGGGCTTTTTACAATGAGCAGTTCTTC
TRBV28	TRBJ1-5	TRBD1	CASSFGTVNQPQHF	TGTGCCAGCAGTTTCGGGACAGTTAATCAGCCCCAGCATTTT
TRBV19	TRBJ2-1	TRBD1	CASSFRQGSYNEQFF	TGTGCCAGTAGTTTCAGACAGGGGTCCTACAATGAGCAGTTCTTC
TRBV29-1	TRBJ2-5	NA	CSVGRQTQETQYF	TGCAGCGTCGGCCGACAGACCCAAGAGACCCAGTACTTC
TRBV10-3	TRBJ1-5	TRBD1	CAISEGQGFYQPQHF	TGTGCCATCAGTGAGGGACAGGGATTCTATCAGCCCCAGCATTTT
TRBV4-2	TRBJ1-1	NA	CASSQDSGSEAFF	TGTGCCAGCAGCCAAGATTCGGGCAGTGAAGCTTTCTTT
TRBV5-1	TRBJ1-1	NA	CASSWQGQNTEAFF	TGCGCCAGCAGCTGGCAGGGGCAGAACACTGAAGCTTTCTTT
TRBV2	TRBJ1-2	NA	CASSPQQGALSGYTF	TGTGCCAGCAGTCCTCAACAGGGAGCGTTAAGTGGCTACACCTTC